A selection of T cell receptor beta chains follows, all from one sample in a study of T cells in localized non-small cell lung cancer. Assay used: immunoSEQ multiplex PCR; TCRdb lists only in-frame clones, some missing. This sample has fewer than 45,000 clones, with 85% to 90% found just once. This specimen was peripheral blood, taken before any cancer treatment. Source of these receptors: a female donor over 55 with stage I squamous cell lung carcinoma. The CDR3 runs from the conserved cysteine through the conserved F or W. A D gene is named only where the DNA matches it firmly. The listing skips clone size in some rows; elsewhere it reads once, few, many or a size class.

V	size	D	J	DNA	CDR3
TRBV7-9	-	TRBD2	TRBJ2-1	TGTGCCAGCAGCCTGGAGGGGACTAGCGGGAGTAAAGATGAGCAGTTCTTC	CASSLEGTSGSKDEQFF
TRBV7-2	once	TRBD2	TRBJ2-1	TGTGCCAGCAGCCCCCAGGCGGGGGGCGTATACAATGAGCAGTTCTTC	CASSPQAGGVYNEQFF
TRBV7-3	-	-	TRBJ2-5	TGTGCCAGCAGCCCCCGGGGGGCTCGAGAGACCCAGTACTTC	CASSPRGARETQYF
TRBV6-5	-	-	TRBJ2-7	TGTGCCAGCAGTTACTCCTCAGCCTACGAGCAGTACTTC	CASSYSSAYEQYF
TRBV6-5	-	-	TRBJ1-4	TGTGCCAGCAGTTACTCGGGGGTTGGAGAAAAACTGTTTTTT	CASSYSGVGEKLFF
TRBV7-9	medium-sized	-	TRBJ2-7	TGTGCCAGCAGCTTGGGAGACGGCTACGAGCAGTACTTC	CASSLGDGYEQYF
TRBV6-1	-	-	TRBJ2-3	TGTGCCAGCAGTGTACCTCCGGGACTCAGCACAGATACGCAGTATTTT	CASSVPPGLSTDTQYF
TRBV25-1	-	TRBD1	TRBJ2-3	TGTGCCAGCAGAGGCCGGGACAGGGGCAGTCTTACGCAGTATTTT	CASRGRDRGSLTQYF
TRBV11-3	-	-	TRBJ1-1	TGTGCCAGCAGTCTCCAGGTCTCCACTGAAGCTTTCTTT	CASSLQVSTEAFF
TRBV19	-	TRBD2	TRBJ2-5	TGTGCCAGTACCTCAAGCGGGACTAGCGGGATGGAGACCCAGTACTTC	CASTSSGTSGMETQYF
TRBV5-1	-	TRBD1	TRBJ2-1	TGCGCCAGCAGCATCGGGACAGTTTCCTACAATGAGCAGTTCTTC	CASSIGTVSYNEQFF
TRBV11-3	-	-	TRBJ2-5	TGTGCCAGCAGCTTAGGGACGGGGGTCGGAGAGACCCAGTACTTC	CASSLGTGVGETQYF
TRBV5-1	-	TRBD1	TRBJ2-1	TGCGCCAGCAGCTTGGATCAGGGGGCCTACAATGAGCAGTTCTTC	CASSLDQGAYNEQFF
TRBV10-2	-	-	TRBJ2-5	TGCGCCAGCAGTGAGGGAGCTTACCCGCTAATAGGCCAAGAGACCCAGTACTTC	CASSEGAYPLIGQETQYF
TRBV11-3	-	-	TRBJ2-1	TGTGCCAGCAGCAAAACCACAGCCGGGAATGAGCAGTTCTTC	CASSKTTAGNEQFF
TRBV6-5	-	-	TRBJ1-4	TGTGCCAGCAGTTATCAGGGAGTGCAGGGAAAACTGTTTTTT	CASSYQGVQGKLFF
TRBV6-6	-	-	TRBJ2-7	TGTGCCTCCTCGGAGGGCCTAGCGACTTACGAGCAGTACTTC	CASSEGLATYEQYF
TRBV19	-	TRBD1	TRBJ1-4	TGTGCCAGTACCCCGGACAGGGGGCAGACCGGGGGAAGGCTCGGGAGTGAAAAACTGTTTTTT	CASTPDRGQTGGRLGSEKLFF
TRBV19	-	-	TRBJ1-1	TGTGCCAGTAGGGCCGGGGTGAACACTGAAGCTTTCTTT	CASRAGVNTEAFF
TRBV5-8	-	-	TRBJ1-2	TGTGCCAGCAGCCCGCCTTACTATGGCTACACCTTC	CASSPPYYGYTF
TRBV6-5	-	TRBD2	TRBJ2-1	TGTGCCAGCAGTCCGGGGACTAGCGGCAATGAGCAGTTCTTC	CASSPGTSGNEQFF
TRBV25-1	-	-	TRBJ1-4	TGTGCCAGCAAATTCGGAGGGGCTGGGGAAAAACTGTTTTTT	CASKFGGAGEKLFF
TRBV4-1	-	-	TRBJ2-1	TGCGCCAGCAGCCAACCTCGGGAGCGGAACATTGAGCAGTTCTTC	CASSQPRERNIEQFF
TRBV5-1	once	TRBD1	TRBJ1-1	TGCGCCAGCAGCCCTGGGACAGGGCCGAACACTGAAGCTTTCTTT	CASSPGTGPNTEAFF
TRBV7-9	-	-	TRBJ1-2	TGTGCCAGCAGCTTCCGTCGGGGAGACCCCTTTGTTGACTATGGCTACACCTTC	CASSFRRGDPFVDYGYTF
TRBV4-1	once	TRBD2	TRBJ2-3	TGCGCCAGCAGGCGGGAGGGTGAGGCAGATACGCAGTATTTT	CASRREGEADTQYF
TRBV30	once	-	TRBJ2-1	TGTGCCTGTTTTGGGGGATTGGGGAGGCATTCCTACAATGAGCAGTTCTTC	CACFGGLGRHSYNEQFF
TRBV30	-	-	TRBJ2-5	TGTGCCTGGAGTCTACAAGCGGGAGAGACCCAGTACTTC	CAWSLQAGETQYF
TRBV1	-	-	TRBJ2-1	TGCACCAGCAGCCAAGTTGACGAACTAGCGGGAGGGGGAAATGAGCAGTTCTTC	CTSSQVDELAGGGNEQFF
TRBV28	-	TRBD1	TRBJ2-7	TGTGCCAGCAGTAAAGTATCGACAGGGCAAACCTACGAGCAGTACTTC	CASSKVSTGQTYEQYF
TRBV10-1	-	-	TRBJ2-7	TGCGCCAGCAGTGAGTCAACGGGAGATCTCTACGAGCAGTACTTC	CASSESTGDLYEQYF